This T cell receptor (beta chain) was sequenced for a study of blood T cell repertoires in COVID-19. Whole-study context: Acute and convalescent COVID-19 specimens originated in the United States, Italy and Spain.

Germline V gene lookup returns CDR1 LNHDA and CDR2 SQIVND (reference sequence). The J segment lost 2 bases and the V segment lost 8 bases, leaving 6 bases of the junction unmatched. The CDR3 loop spans 13 amino acids. Authors' processing steps: Estimates of nucleated cell counts were drawn from the amplification of reference gene primers. Profiled with immunoSEQ multiplex PCR; TCRdb holds only in-frame clones, not every one. V, J and clone size reflect that table, while D and trimming were determined from the DNA. The profile shows 300,000 to 350,000 clones, under 95% of them singletons. Sequenced: peripheral blood. The J gene is TRBJ2-7, the V gene TRBV19, with 7 bases matching TRBD1. This receptor was taken from a woman younger than 30 who had recovered from COVID-19. The CDR3 reads CASLIDRAYEQYV. The CDR3 nucleotides are TGTGCCAGTCTAATTGACAGGGCCTACGAGCAGTACGTC.